This paragraph covers one T cell receptor (beta chain) sequence. The assay was immunoSEQ multiplex PCR, and TCRdb's table has in-frame clones only and misses some. The repertoire consists of approximately 120,000 clones, with approximately 96% occurring once and the leading ten covering approximately 0.45%. This sample is drawn from a study of T cell changes during pregnancy in multiple sclerosis. Germline assignment: CDR1 PRHDT and CDR2 FYEKMQ (reference sequence). This CDR3 is 15 amino acids long. V shed 5 bases and J shed 4 bases, with 14 bases lying between them. The chain joins TRBV13 to TRBJ2-2; D remains ambiguous. The sample consisted of peripheral blood, taken after pregnancy. This sequence was found in a female donor with multiple sclerosis, enrolled in a pregnancy study. CDR3 coding DNA: TGTGCCAGCAGCCTGATTGGCCCAGGCACCGGGGAGCTGTTTTTT. Translation: CASSLIGPGTGELFF.